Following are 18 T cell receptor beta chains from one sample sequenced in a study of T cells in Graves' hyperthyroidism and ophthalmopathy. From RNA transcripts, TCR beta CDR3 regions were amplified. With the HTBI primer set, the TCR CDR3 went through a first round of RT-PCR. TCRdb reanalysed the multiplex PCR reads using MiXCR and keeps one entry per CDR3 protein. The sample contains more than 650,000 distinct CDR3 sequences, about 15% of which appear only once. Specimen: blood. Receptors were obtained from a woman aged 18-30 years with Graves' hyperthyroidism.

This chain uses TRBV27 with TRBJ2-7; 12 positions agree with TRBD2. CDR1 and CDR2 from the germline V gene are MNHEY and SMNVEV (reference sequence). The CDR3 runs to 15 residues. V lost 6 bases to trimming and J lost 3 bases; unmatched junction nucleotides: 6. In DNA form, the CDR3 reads TGTGCCAGCAGATATGGACTAGCGGGAATCTACGAGCAGTACTTC. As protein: CASRYGLAGIYEQYF.

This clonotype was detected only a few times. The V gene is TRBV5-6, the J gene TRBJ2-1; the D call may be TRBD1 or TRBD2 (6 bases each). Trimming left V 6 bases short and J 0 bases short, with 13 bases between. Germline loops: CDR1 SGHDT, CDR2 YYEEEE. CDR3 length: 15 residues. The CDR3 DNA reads TGTGCCAGCACAAAGGGGGGATCCTCCTACAATGAGCAGTTCTTC. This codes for CASTKGGSSYNEQFF.

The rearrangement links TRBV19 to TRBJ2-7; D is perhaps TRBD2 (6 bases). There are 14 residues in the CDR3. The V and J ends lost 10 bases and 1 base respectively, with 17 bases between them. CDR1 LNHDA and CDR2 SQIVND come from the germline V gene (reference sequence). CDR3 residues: CANLPGRQSYEQYF. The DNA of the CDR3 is TGTGCCAATCTACCAGGGAGGCAGTCCTACGAGCAGTACTTC.

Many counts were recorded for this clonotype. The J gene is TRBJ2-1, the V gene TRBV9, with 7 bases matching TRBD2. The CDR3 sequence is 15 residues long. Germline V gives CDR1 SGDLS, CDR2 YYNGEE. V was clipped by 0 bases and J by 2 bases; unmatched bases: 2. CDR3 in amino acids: CASSVGGGAYNEQFF. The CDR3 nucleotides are TGTGCCAGCAGCGTAGGTGGGGGGGCCTACAATGAGCAGTTCTTC.

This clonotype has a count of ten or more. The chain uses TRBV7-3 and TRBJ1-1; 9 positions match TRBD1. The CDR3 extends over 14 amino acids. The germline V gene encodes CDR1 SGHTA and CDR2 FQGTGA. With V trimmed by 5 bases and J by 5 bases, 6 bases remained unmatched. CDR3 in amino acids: CASSHRGPRTEAFF. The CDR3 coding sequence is TGTGCCAGCAGCCACAGGGGGCCGAGGACTGAAGCTTTCTTT.

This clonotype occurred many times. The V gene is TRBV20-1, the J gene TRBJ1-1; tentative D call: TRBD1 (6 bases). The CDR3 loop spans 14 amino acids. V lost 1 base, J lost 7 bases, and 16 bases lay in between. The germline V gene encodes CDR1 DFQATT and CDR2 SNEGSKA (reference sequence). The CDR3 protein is CSARVGGANLEAFF. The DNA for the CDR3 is TGCAGTGCTAGAGTTGGGGGGGCGAATCTTGAAGCTTTCTTT.

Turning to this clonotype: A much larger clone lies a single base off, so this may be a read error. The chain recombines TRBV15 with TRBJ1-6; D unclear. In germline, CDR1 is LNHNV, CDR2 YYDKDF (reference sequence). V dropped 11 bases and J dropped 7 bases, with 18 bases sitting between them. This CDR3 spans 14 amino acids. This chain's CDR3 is CAASGPEWNSPLHF. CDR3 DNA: TGTGCCGCTTCTGGTCCCGAATGGAATTCACCCCTCCACTTT.

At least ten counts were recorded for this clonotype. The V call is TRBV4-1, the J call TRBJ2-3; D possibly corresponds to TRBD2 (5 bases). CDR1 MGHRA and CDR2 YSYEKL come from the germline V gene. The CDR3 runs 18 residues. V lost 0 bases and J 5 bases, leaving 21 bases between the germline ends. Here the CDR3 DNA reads TGCGCCAGCAGCCAAGATCCTAAGGGCCACCCTGGAGGAGATACGCAGTATTTT. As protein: CASSQDPKGHPGGDTQYF.

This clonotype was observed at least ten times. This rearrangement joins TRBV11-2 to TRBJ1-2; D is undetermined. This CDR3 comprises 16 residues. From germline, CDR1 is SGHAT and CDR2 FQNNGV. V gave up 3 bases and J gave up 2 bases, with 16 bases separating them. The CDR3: CASSFIRRRSNYGYTF. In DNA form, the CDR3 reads TGTGCCAGCAGCTTCATCAGGCGTCGGTCCAACTATGGCTACACCTTC.

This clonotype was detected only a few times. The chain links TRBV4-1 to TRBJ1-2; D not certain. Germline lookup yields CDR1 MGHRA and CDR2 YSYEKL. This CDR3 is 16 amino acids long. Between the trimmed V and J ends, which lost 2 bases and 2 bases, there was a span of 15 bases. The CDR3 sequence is CASSQSGPSRNYGYTF. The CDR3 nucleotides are TGCGCCAGCAGCCAATCCGGGCCCTCAAGGAACTATGGCTACACCTTC.

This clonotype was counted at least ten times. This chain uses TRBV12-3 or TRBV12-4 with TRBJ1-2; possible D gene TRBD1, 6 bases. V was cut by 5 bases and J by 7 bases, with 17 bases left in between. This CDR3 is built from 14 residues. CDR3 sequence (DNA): TGTGCCAGCAGTCATACAGGGAGTCGCGGTGGCTACACCTTC. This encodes CASSHTGSRGGYTF.

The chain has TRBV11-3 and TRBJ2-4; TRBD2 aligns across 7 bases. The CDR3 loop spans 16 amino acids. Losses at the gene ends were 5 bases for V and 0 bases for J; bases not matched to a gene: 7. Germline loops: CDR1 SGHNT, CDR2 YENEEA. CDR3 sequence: CASSAGLKLAKNIQYF. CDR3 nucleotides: TGTGCCAGCAGCGCGGGACTAAAACTAGCCAAAAACATTCAGTACTTC.

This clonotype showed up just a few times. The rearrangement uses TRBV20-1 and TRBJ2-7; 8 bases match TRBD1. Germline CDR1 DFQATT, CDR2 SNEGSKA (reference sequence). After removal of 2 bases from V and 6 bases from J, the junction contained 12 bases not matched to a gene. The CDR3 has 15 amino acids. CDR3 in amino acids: CSARKGNQGAGEQYF. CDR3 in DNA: TGCAGTGCTAGAAAGGGAAATCAGGGGGCGGGCGAGCAGTACTTC.

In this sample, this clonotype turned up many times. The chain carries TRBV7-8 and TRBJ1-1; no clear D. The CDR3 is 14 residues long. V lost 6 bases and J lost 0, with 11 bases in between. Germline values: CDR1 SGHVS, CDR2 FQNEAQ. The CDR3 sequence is CASSLGLLNTEAFF. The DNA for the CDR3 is TGTGCCAGCAGTCTAGGGCTGCTGAACACTGAAGCTTTCTTT.

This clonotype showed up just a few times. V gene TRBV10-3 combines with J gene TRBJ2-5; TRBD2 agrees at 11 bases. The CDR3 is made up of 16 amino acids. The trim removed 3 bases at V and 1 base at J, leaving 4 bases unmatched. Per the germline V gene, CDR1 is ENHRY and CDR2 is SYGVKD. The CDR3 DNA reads TGTGCCATCAGTGAAAGCGGGACTAGCGGCCAAGAGACCCAGTACTTC. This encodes CAISESGTSGQETQYF.

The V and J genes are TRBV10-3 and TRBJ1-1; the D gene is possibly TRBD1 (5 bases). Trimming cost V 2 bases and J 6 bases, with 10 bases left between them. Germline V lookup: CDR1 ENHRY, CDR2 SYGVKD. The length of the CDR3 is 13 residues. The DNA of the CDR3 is TGTGCCATCAGTGAGCGGGGGAGCTCTGAAGCTTTCTTT. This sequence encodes CAISERGSSEAFF.

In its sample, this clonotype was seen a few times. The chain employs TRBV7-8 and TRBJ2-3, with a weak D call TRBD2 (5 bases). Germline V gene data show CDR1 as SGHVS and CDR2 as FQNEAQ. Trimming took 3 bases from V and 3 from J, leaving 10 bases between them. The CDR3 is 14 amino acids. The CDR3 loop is CASSFRRVTDTQYF. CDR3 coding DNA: TGTGCCAGCAGCTTTCGGCGGGTAACAGATACGCAGTATTTT.

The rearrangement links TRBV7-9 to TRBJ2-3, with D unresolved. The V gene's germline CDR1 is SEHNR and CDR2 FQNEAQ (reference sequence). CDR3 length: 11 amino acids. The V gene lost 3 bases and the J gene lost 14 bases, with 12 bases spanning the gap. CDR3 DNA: TGTGCCAGCAGCTTCCTGCTGGTTCGGTATTTT. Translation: CASSFLLVRYF.